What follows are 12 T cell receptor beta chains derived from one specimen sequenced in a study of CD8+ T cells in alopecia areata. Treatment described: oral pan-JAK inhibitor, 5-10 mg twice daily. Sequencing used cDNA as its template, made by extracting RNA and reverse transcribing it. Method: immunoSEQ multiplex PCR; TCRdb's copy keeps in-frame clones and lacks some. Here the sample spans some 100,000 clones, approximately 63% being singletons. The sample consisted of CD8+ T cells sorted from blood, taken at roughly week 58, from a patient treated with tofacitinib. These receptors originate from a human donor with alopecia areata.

CDR3 loop: CASSTNRVGDQPQHF. In DNA, the CDR3 is TGTGCCAGTAGTACCAACAGGGTGGGGGATCAGCCCCAGCATTTT. The chain joins TRBV19 to TRBJ1-5, with a weak D call TRBD1 (6 bases). Germline CDR1 LNHDA, CDR2 SQIVND (reference sequence). CDR3 length: 15 residues. The V end lost 4 bases, the J end lost 5 bases, and 15 bases lay between the germline ends.

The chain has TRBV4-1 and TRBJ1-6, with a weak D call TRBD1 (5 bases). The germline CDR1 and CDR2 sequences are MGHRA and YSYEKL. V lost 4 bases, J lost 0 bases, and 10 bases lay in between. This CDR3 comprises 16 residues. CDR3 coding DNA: TGCGCCAGCAGCCCGGACAAGAGCTCCTATAATTCACCCCTCCACTTT. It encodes CASSPDKSSYNSPLHF.

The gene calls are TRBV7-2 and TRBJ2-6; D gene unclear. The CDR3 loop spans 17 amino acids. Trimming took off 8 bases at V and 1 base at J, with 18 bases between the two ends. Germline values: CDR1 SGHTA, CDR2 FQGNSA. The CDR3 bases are TGTGCCAGCGTATTAAACGTCTTTGGTTCTGGGGCCAACGTCCTGACTTTC. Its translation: CASVLNVFGSGANVLTF.

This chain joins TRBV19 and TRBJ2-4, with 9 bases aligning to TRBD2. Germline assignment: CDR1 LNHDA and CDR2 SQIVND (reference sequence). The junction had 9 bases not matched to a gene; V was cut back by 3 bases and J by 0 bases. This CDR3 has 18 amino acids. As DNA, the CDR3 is TGTGCCAGTAGTATCGGGATAGCGGGGGAACTAGCCAAAAACATTCAGTACTTC. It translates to CASSIGIAGELAKNIQYF.

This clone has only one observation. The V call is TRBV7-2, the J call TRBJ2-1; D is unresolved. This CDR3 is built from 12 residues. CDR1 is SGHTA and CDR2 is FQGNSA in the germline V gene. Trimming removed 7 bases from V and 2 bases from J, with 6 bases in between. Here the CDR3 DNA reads TGTGCCAGCACCCGGGCCTACAATGAGCAGTTCTTC. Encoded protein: CASTRAYNEQFF.

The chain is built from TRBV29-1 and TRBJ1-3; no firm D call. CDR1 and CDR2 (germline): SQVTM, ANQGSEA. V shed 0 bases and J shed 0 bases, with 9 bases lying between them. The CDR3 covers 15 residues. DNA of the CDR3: TGCAGCGTTGAAGATTTTAAGGGCTCTGGAAACACCATATATTTT. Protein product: CSVEDFKGSGNTIYF.

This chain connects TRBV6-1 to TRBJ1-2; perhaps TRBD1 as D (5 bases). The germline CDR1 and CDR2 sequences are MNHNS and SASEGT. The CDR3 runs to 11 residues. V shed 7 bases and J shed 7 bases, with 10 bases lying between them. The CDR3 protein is CASNDGGGYTF. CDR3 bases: TGTGCCAGCAACGATGGGGGTGGCTACACCTTC.

DNA for the CDR3: TGTGCCAGCAGCCCCGAAGGAGGAGGGTCCGGGCAGCCCCAGCATTTT. Its protein is CASSPEGGGSGQPQHF. The chain combines TRBV9 with TRBJ1-5; D remains ambiguous. CDR3 length: 16 amino acids. Per the germline V gene, CDR1 is SGDLS and CDR2 is YYNGEE. V was trimmed by 4 bases and J by 7 bases, leaving 21 bases between them.

For the CDR3, the DNA is TGTGCCAGCAGGATGACAGCGGGGGCTACCTACGAGCAGTACTTC. Amino acid sequence: CASRMTAGATYEQYF. The chain is built from TRBV27 and TRBJ2-7, with 8 bases aligning to TRBD2. Looked up from germline, CDR1 is MNHEY and CDR2 is SMNVEV (reference sequence). The CDR3 covers 15 residues. Losses at the gene ends were 6 bases for V and 2 bases for J; bases not matched to a gene: 9.

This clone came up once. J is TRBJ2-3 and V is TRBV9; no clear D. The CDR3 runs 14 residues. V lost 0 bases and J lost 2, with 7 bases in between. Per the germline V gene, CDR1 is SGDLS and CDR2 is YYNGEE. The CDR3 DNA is TGTGCCAGCAGCGTAGTACTTAACACAGATACGCAGTATTTT. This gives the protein CASSVVLNTDTQYF.

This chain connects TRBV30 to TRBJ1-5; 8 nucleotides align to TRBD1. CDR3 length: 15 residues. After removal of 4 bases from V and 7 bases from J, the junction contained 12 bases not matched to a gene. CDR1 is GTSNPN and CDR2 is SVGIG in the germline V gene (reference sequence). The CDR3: CAWIDQGAVGQPQHF. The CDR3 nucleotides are TGTGCCTGGATTGATCAGGGGGCAGTGGGGCAGCCCCAGCATTTT.

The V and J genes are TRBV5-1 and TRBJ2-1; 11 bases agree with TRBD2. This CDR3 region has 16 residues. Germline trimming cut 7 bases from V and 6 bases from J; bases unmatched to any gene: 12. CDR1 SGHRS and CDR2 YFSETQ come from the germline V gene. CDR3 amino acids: CASRRGSGGAGNEQFF. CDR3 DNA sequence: TGCGCCAGCCGCCGGGGTAGCGGGGGGGCAGGCAATGAGCAGTTCTTC.